The clone carrying this T cell receptor (beta chain) appeared a few times. What it recognizes is unknown. These data originate in a study of blood T cells in healthy people across ages. Findings and limits, study-wide: Long-lived donors had more naive CD4+ cells and higher diversity than aged donors. Significant beta diversity loss was already apparent by age roughly 44, declining roughly linearly.

The CDR3 is 14 amino acids. V shed 5 bases and J shed 7 bases, with 18 bases lying between them. Germline V CDR1 and CDR2: MNHEY, SVGEGT. Together with a sample-barcoded 5' primer, a J-beta primer mix was included in a second PCR lasting about 7 to 12 cycles. TCRdb re-called the 5' RACE reads with MiXCR, one entry per CDR3 protein. The data show 1.5 million to 2 million distinct CDR3 sequences, with 30% to 40% seen just once and around 10% held by the top ten. The specimen was blood. The TCR originated in a woman younger than 45 in good health. The chain recombines TRBV6-2 or TRBV6-3 with TRBJ2-7; D possibly matches TRBD1 or TRBD2 (6 bases each). The CDR3 DNA reads TGTGCCAGCAGTACCCCTAGGACAGCGGGTGAGCAGTACTTC. Residues: CASSTPRTAGEQYF.